This T cell receptor (beta chain) was documented in a study of identical twins' blood T cells. Study-level results: Each donor's most abundant TCRbeta clonotypes shared more CDR3 sequences with her twin than unrelated donors. Shared CDR3 clonotype counts between two donors mainly tracked the product of their cloneset sizes, twins included. Shared environment remains a possible cause of twin similarity.

V lost 4 bases to trimming and J lost 3 bases, with 19 bases between them. This CDR3 has 17 residues. Germline V gene data show CDR1 as SGHAT and CDR2 as FQNNGV. Each CDR3 protein is one row after TCRdb ran MiXCR on the 5' RACE reads. Of hundreds of thousands of distinct CDR3 sequences in the sample, more than 25% were seen once. Comment on this clonotype: No antigen is known for it.

Material: PBMCs. The chain carries TRBV11-2 and TRBJ2-1, with D perhaps matching TRBD2 (5 bases). The clonotype was recovered from a woman aged 18 to 55 in good health. This CDR3 is CASSYRTEKLYYNEQFF. CDR3 in DNA: TGTGCCAGCAGCTACCGGACTGAGAAACTTTACTACAATGAGCAGTTCTTC.